This T cell receptor beta chain appears in the sequencing data of a study of a mutant IDH1 vaccine in newly diagnosed glioma. Overall study context: Antecedent treatment encompassed radiotherapy, temozolomide, or their combination; the majority received both. Findings and caveats of the study: Vaccine-induced responses were seen in about 95% of patients, spanning several MHC alleles.

Comments on this clone: Its specificity is unknown.

Time point specified: baseline, week 1 (first vaccination visit). The sample's treatment: pre-vaccination baseline after standard-of-care therapy. The donor cohort comprised cases of new WHO grade 3 or 4 IDH1-mutant, ATRX-lost astrocytoma. The CDR3 spans 16 residues. Germline values: CDR1 KGHSH, CDR2 LQKENI. V lost 0 bases and J lost 2, with 13 bases in between. Clones were sequenced by immunoSEQ multiplex PCR, and TCRdb holds only the in-frame ones, with some missing. This table holds about 59,000 clones, about 91% found once. The sequence derives from a man in his fifties with glioma. Source: PBMCs, taken from a glioma patient treated with radiotherapy, temozolomide or both. The V gene is TRBV18, the J gene TRBJ1-1, with D possibly TRBD1 on 5 matching bases. The CDR3: CASSPPSGHLNTEAFF. CDR3 coding DNA: TGTGCCAGCTCACCACCGTCTGGACATTTAAACACTGAAGCTTTCTTT.